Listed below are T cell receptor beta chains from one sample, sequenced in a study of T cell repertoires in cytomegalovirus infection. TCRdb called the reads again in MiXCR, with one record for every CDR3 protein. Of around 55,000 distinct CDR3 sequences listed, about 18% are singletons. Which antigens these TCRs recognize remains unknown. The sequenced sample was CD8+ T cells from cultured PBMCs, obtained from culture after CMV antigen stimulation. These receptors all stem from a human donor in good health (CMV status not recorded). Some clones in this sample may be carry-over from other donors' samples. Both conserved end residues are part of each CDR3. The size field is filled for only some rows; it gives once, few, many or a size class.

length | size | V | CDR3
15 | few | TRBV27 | CASSLFGQNNEKLFF
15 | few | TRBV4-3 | CASSQDTRGLGELFF
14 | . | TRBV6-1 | CASSAGAGANVLTF
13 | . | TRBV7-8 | CASSLDGQPGQFF
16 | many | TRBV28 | CASTPSGRGTYNEQFF
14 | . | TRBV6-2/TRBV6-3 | CASTTQGWNQPQHF
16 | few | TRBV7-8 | CASSSVWTDLDYGYTF
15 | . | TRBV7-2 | CASSLTPGNNYEQYF
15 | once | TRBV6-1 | CASGDRGIAKNIQYF
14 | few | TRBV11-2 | CASSFQGVGGELFF
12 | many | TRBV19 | CASSPGRNEQFF
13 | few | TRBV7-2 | CASSPSGSLGYTF
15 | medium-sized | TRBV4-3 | CASSQPRDRVEGYTF
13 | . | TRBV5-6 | CASSLKGWETQYF
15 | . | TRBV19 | CASRTGQGAKDTQYF
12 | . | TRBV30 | CAWSERSGELFF
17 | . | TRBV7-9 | CASSPSLRKTRTYEQYF
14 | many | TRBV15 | CATSNRQLGYEQYF